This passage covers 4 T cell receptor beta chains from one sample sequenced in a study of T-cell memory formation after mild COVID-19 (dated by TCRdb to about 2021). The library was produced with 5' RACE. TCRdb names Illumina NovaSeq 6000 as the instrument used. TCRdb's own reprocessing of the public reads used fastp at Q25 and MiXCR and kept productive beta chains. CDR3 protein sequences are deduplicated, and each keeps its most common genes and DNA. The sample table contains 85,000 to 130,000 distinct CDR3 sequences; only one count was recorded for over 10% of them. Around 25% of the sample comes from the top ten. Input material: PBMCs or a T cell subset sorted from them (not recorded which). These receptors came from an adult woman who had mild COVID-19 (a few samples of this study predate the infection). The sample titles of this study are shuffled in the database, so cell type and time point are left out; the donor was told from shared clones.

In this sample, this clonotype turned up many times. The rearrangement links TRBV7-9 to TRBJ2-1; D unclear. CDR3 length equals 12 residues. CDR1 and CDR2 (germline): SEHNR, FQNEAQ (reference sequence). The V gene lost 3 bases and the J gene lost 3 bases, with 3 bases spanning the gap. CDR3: CASSLDYNEQFF. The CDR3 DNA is TGTGCCAGCAGCTTGGACTACAATGAGCAGTTCTTC.

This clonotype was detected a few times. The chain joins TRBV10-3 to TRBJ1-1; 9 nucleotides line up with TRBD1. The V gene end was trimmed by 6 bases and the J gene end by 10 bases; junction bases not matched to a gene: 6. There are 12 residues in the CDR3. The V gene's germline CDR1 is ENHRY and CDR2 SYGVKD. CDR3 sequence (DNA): TGTGCCATCAGGGATGACAGGGGGGCAGCTTTCTTT. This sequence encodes CAIRDDRGAAFF.

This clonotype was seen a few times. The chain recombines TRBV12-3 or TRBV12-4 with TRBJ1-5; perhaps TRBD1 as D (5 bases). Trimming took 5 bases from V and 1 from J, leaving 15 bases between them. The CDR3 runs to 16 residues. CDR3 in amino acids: CASSHSGPGSNQPQHF. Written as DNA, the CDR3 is TGTGCCAGCAGTCACTCGGGACCGGGGAGCAATCAGCCCCAGCATTTT.

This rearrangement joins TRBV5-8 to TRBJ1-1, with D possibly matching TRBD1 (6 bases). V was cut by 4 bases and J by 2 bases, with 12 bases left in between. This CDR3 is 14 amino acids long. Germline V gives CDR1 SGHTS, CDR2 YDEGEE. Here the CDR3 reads CASSLRTENTEAFF. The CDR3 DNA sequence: TGTGCCAGCAGCCTCCGGACAGAAAACACTGAAGCTTTCTTT.